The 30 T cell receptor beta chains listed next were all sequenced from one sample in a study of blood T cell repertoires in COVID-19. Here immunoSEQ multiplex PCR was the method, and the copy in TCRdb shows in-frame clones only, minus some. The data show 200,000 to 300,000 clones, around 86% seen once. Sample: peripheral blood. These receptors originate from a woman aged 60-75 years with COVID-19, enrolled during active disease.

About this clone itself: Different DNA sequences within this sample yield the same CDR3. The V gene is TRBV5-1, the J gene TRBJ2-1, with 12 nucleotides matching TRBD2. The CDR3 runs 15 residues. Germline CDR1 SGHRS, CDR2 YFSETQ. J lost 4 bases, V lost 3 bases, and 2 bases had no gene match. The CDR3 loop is CASSSGLAGYNEQFF. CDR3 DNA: TGCGCCAGCAGCTCCGGACTAGCGGGGTACAATGAGCAGTTCTTC.

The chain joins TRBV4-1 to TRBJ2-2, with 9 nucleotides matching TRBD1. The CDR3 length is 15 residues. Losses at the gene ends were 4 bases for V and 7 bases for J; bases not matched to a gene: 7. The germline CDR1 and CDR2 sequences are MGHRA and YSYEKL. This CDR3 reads CASSPGQGYIGELFF. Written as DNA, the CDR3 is TGCGCCAGCAGCCCCGGACAGGGGTACATCGGGGAGCTGTTTTTT.

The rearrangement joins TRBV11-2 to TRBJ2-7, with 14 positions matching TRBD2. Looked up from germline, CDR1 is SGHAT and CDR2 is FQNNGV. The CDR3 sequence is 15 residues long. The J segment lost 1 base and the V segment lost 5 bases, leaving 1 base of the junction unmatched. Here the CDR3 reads CASSRTSGGSYEQYF. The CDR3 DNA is TGTGCCAGCAGCAGGACTAGCGGGGGGTCCTACGAGCAGTACTTC.

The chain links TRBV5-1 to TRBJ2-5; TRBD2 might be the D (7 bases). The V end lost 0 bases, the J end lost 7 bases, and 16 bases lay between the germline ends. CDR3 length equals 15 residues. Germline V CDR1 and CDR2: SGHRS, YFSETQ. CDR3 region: CASSLDGGPGGTQYF. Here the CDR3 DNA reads TGCGCCAGCAGCTTGGATGGGGGCCCGGGGGGGACCCAGTACTTC.

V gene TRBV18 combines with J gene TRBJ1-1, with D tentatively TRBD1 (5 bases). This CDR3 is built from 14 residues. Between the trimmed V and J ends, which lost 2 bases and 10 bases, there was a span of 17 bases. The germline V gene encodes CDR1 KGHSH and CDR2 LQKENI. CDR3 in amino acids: CASSPSGGGERAFF. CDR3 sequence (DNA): TGTGCCAGCTCACCATCCGGGGGAGGGGAAAGAGCTTTCTTT.

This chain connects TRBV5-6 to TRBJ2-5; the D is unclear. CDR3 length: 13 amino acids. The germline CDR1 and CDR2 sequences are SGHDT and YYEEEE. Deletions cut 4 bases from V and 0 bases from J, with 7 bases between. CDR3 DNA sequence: TGTGCCAGCAGCCTCTTAGACCAAGAGACCCAGTACTTC. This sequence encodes CASSLLDQETQYF.

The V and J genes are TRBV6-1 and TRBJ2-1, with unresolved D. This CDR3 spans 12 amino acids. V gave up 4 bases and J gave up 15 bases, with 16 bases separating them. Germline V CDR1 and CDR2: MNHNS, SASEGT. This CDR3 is CASSGAAFRPFF. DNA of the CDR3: TGTGCCAGCAGTGGAGCAGCCTTCAGGCCGTTCTTC.

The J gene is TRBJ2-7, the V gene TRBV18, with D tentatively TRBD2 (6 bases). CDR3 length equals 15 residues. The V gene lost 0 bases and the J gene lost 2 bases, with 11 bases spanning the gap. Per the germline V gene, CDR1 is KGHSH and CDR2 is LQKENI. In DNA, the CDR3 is TGTGCCAGCTCACCACCGGGACTCTCGACCTACGAGCAGTACTTC. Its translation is CASSPPGLSTYEQYF. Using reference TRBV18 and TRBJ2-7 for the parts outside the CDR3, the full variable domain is NAGVMQNPRHLVRRRGQEARLRCSPMKGHSHVYWYRQLPEEGLKFMVYLQKENIIDESGMPKERFSAEFPKEGPSILRIQQVVRGDSAAYFCASSPPGLSTYEQYFGPGTRLTVT.

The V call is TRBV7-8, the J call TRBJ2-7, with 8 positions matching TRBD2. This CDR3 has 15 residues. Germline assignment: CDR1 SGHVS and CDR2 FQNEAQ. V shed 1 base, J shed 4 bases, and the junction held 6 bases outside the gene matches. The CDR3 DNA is TGTGCCAGCAGCTTAGTGCGGGAGGCCCATTACGAGCAGTACTTC. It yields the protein CASSLVREAHYEQYF.

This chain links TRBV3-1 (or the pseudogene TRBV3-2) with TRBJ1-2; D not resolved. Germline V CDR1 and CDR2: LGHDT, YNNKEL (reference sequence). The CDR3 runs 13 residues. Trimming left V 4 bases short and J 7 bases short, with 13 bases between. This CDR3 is CASSPRRVSGYTF. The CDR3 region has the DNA TGTGCCAGCAGCCCCAGGCGAGTTTCTGGCTACACCTTC.

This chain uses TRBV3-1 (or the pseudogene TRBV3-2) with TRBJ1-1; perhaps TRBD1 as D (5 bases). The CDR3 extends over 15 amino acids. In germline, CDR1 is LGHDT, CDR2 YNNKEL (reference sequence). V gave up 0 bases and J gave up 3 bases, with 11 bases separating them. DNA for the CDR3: TGTGCCAGCAGCCAAGACAGGGCGTTTGACACTGAAGCTTTCTTT. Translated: CASSQDRAFDTEAFF.

As DNA, the CDR3 is TGTGCCAGCAGCGTAAAGGAGCTCTACAATGAGCAGTTCTTC. Translated: CASSVKELYNEQFF. J is TRBJ2-1 and V is TRBV9, with D hard to call. CDR1 and CDR2 (germline): SGDLS, YYNGEE. This CDR3 region has 14 residues. V lost 1 base to trimming and J lost 3 bases, with 8 bases between them. The full variable domain, with the rest looked up from reference TRBV9 and TRBJ2-1, is DSGVTQTPKHLITATGQRVTLRCSPRSGDLSVYWYQQSLDQGLQFLIQYYNGEERAKGNILERFSAQQFPDLHSELNLSSLELGDSALYFCASSVKELYNEQFFGPGTRLTVL.

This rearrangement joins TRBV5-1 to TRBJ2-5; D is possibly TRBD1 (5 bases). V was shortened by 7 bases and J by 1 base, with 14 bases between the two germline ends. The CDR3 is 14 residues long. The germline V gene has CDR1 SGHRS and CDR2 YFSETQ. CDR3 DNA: TGCGCCAGCTCCTCTAGGGGCGGCCAAGAGACCCAGTACTTC. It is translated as CASSSRGGQETQYF.

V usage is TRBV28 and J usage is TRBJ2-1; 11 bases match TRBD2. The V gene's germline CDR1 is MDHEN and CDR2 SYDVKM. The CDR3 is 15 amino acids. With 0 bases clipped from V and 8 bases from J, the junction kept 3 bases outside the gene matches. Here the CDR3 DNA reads TGTGCCAGCAGTTTATGGGGGACTAGCGGTTATGAGCAGTTCTTC. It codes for CASSLWGTSGYEQFF.

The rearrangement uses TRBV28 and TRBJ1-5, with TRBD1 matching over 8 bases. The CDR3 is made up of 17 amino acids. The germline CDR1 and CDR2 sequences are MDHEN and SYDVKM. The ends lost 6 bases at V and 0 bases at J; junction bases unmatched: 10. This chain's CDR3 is CASSADRAGYSNQPQHF. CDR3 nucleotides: TGTGCCAGCAGCGCGGACAGGGCCGGTTATAGCAATCAGCCCCAGCATTTT. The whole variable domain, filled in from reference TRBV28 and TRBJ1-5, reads DVKVTQSSRYLVKRTGEKVFLECVQDMDHENMFWYRQDPGLGLRLIYFSYDVKMKEKGDIPEGYSVSREKKERFSLILESASTNQTSMYLCASSADRAGYSNQPQHFGDGTRLSIL.

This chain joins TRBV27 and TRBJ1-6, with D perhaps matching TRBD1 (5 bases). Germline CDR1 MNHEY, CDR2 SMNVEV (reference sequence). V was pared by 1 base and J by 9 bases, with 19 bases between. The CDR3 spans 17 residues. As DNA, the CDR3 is TGTGCCAGCAGTTTATGGGGGGTTCCAAATGGTGGTTCACCCCTCCACTTT. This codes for CASSLWGVPNGGSPLHF.

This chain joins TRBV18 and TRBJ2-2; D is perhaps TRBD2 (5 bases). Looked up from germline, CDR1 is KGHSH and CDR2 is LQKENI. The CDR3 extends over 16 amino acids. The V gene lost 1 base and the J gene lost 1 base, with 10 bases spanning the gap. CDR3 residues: CASSPQWERNTGELFF. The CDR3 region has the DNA TGTGCCAGCTCACCACAATGGGAGCGGAACACCGGGGAGCTGTTTTTT.

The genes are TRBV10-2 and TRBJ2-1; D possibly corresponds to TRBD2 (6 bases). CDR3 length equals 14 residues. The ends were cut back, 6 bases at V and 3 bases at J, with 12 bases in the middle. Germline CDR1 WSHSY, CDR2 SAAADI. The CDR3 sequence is CASSPGVHYNEQFF. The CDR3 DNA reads TGCGCCAGCAGCCCGGGAGTTCACTACAATGAGCAGTTCTTC.

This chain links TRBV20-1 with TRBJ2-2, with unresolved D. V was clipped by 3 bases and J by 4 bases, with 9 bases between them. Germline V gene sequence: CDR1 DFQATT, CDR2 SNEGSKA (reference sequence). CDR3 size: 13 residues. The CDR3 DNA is TGCAGTGCTAGTCGGCACAGCACCGGGGAGCTGTTTTTT. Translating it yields CSASRHSTGELFF.

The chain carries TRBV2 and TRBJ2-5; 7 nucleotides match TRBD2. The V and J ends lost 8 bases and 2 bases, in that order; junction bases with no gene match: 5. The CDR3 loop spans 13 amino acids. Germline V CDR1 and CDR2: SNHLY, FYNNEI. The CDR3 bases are TGTGCCAGCGGGCGGGAGCGTCAAGAGACCCAGTACTTC. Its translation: CASGRERQETQYF.

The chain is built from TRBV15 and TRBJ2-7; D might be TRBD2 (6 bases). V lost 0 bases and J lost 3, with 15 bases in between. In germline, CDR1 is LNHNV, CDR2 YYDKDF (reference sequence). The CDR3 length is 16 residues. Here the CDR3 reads CATSRDRSSVNYEQYF. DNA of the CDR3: TGTGCCACCAGCAGAGATCGTTCTAGCGTAAACTACGAGCAGTACTTC.

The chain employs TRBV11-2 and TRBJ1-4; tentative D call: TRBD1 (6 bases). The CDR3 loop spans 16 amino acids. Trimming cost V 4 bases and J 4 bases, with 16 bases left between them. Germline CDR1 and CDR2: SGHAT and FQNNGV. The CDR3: CASSSRSTGINEKLFF. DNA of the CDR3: TGTGCCAGCAGCTCCCGCTCCACAGGGATTAATGAAAAACTGTTTTTT.

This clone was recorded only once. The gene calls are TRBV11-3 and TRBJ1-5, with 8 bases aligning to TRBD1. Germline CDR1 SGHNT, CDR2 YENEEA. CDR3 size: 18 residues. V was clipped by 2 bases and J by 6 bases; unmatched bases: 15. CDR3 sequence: CASSLSLGPGGAGQPQHF. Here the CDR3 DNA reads TGTGCCAGCAGCTTATCACTGGGCCCAGGGGGCGCGGGTCAGCCCCAGCATTTT.

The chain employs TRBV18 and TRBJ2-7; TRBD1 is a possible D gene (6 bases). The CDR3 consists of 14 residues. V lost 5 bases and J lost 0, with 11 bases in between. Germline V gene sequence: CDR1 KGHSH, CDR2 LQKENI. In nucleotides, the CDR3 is TGTGCCAGCTCAATCGACAGGAGCTCCTACGAGCAGTACTTC. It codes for CASSIDRSSYEQYF.

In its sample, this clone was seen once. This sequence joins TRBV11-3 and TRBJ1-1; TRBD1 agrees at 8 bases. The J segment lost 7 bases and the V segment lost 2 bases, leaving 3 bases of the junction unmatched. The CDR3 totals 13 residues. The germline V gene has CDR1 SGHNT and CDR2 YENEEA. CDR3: CASSLRGTGEAFF. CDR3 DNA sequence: TGTGCCAGCAGCTTAAGGGGGACAGGTGAAGCTTTCTTT.

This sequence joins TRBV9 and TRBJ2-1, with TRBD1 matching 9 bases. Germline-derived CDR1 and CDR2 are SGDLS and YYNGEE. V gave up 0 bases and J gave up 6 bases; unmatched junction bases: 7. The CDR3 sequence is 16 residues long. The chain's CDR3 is CASSVASGQGINEQFF. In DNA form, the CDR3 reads TGTGCCAGCAGCGTAGCGTCGGGACAGGGCATCAATGAGCAGTTCTTC.

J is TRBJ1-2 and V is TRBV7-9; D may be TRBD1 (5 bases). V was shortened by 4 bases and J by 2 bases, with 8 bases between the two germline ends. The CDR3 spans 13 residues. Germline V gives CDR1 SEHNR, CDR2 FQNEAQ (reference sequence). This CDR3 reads CASSSTENYGYTF. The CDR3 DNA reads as TGTGCCAGCAGCTCGACAGAGAACTATGGCTACACCTTC.

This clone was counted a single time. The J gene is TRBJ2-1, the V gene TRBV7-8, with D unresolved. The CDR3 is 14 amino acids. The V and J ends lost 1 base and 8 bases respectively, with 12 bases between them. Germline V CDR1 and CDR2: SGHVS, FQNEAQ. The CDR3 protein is CASSLVSGWDEQFF. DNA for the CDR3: TGTGCCAGCAGCTTAGTTTCAGGTTGGGATGAGCAGTTCTTC.

The CDR3 is CASSQEPLVTAFNYGYTF. CDR3 DNA: TGTGCCAGCAGCCAAGAGCCATTAGTAACAGCTTTCAACTATGGCTACACCTTC. This rearrangement joins TRBV4-2 to TRBJ1-2; D not resolved. Trimming removed 0 bases from V and 2 bases from J, with 19 bases in between. The CDR3 covers 18 residues. The germline V gene encodes CDR1 LGHNA and CDR2 YNFKEQ.

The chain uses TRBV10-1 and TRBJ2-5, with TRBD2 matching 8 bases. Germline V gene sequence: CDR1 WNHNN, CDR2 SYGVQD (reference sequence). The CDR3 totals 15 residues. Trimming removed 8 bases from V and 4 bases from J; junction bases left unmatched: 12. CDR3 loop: CASPRAGGRGETQYF. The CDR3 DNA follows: TGCGCCAGCCCCCGGGCGGGAGGAAGGGGAGAGACCCAGTACTTC.